The source of this TCR beta chain is a study of T cells in localized non-small cell lung cancer. Study-wide results and limits: In adjacent lung appeared a median around 57 of the top 100 tumor clones. Uninvolved adjacent lung showed peak T cell clonality, exceeding tumor. Higher blood T cell density tracked longer overall survival.

Germline V gives CDR1 LNHDA, CDR2 SQIVND (reference sequence). The CDR3 consists of 14 residues. Trimming pared 7 bases from V and 6 bases from J, leaving 16 bases between. Profiling relied on immunoSEQ multiplex PCR, and the TCRdb table lists in-frame clones only, not all of them. Here the sample spans 25,000 to 35,000 clones, roughly nine tenths being singletons. About this clone itself: Antigen unknown.

This TCR came from a man between 35 and 75 years old with stage II lung adenocarcinoma. The rearrangement links TRBV19 to TRBJ2-4, with D perhaps assigned TRBD1 or TRBD2 (5 bases each). Sequenced here: PBMCs, sampled before any cancer treatment. The CDR3 region has the DNA TGTGCCAGTAATGGGCCGGGACGGGGAAACATTCAGTACTTC. Its protein is CASNGPGRGNIQYF.